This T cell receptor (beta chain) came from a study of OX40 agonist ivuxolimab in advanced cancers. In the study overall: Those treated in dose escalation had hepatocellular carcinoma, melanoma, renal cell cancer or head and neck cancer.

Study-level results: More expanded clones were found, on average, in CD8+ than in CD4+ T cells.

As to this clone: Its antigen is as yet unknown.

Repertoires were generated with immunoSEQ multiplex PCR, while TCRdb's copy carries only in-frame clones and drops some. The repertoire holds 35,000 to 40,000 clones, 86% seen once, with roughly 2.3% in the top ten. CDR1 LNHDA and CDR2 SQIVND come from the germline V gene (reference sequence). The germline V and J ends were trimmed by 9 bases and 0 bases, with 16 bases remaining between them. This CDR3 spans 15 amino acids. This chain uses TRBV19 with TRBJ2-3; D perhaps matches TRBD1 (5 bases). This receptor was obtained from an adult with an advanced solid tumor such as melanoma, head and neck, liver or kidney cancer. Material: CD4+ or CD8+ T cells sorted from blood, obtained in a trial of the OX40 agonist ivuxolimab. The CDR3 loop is CASRLGVSSTDTQYF. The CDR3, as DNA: TGTGCCAGCCGCCTAGGGGTCTCTAGCACAGATACGCAGTATTTT.